The sample holds many counts of the clone carrying this TCR beta chain. Its antigen remains unknown. The CDR3 end falls 3 residues outside the read, so it is completed with the germline J gene. Each donor provided 5 to 8 ml of heparinized whole blood. V was clipped by 4 bases and J by 6 bases; unmatched bases: 12. There are 16 residues in the CDR3. CDR1 is KGHDR, CDR2 SFDVKD, per germline. The record originates from a study of T cell clonality in common variable immunodeficiency. Study-wide results and caveats: CVID patient heterogeneity limited repertoire-clinical complication correlations. The cause of increased CVID clonality remains unclear without subpopulation sequencing.

Sequencing input was equivalent genomic DNA from CVID and controls. The assay was immunoSEQ multiplex PCR, and TCRdb's table has in-frame clones only and misses some. Recorded here are some 64,000 clones, none singletons. Sequenced input: peripheral blood mononuclear cells. The chain couples TRBV24-1 to TRBJ1-2; 8 bases match TRBD1. The clonotype comes from a person aged 18 to 70 in good health. CDR3 DNA, as far as it was read: TGTGCCACCAGTGACCCCGACAGGGGACCCTTCAATGGC. Protein: CATSDPDRGPFNG. The whole CDR3 reads CATSDPDRGPFNGYTF.